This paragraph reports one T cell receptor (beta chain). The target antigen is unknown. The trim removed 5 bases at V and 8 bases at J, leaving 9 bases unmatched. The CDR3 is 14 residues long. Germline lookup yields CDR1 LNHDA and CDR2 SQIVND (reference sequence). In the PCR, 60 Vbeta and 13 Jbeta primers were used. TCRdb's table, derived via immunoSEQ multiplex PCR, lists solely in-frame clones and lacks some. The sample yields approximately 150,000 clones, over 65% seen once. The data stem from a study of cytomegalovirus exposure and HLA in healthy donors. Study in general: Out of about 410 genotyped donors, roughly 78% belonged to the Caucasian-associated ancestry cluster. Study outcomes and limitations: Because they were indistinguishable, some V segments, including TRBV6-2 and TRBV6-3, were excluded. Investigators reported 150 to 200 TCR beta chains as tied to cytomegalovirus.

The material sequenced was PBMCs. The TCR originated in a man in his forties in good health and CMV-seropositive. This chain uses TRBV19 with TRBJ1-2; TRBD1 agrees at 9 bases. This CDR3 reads CASSPTGGAGGYTF. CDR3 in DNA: TGTGCCAGTAGTCCAACAGGGGGCGCCGGCGGCTACACCTTC.